This paragraph reports one T cell receptor beta chain. This clonotype appeared many times. Which antigen it targets is not known. No quality values exist for individual bases; no much larger clone is one base distant. Flow cytometry had shown CD8+CD57+ cell expansion in the patients selected for sequencing. Every patient had a diagnosis of severe acquired aplastic anemia based on International Study of Aplastic Anemia and Agranulocytosis and Camitta criteria. No patient had received any therapy when blood was sampled. TCR repertoires of sorted CD4+ and CD8+ blood T cells from severe aplastic anemia patients and healthy subjects were deep-sequenced in the study. Patients were enrolled in the USA under clinicaltrials.gov protocols 00001620, 01623167, 00001397, 00071045, 00081523 and 00961064. Ficoll-Paque density gradient centrifugation was used to isolate peripheral blood mononuclear cells. CD4+ and CD8+ T cells were sorted by FACS or magnetic beads before DNA extraction.

The data originate from a study of CD8+CD57+ T cells in acquired aplastic anemia (dated by TCRdb to the late 2010s). At the level of the whole study: DNA extracted from sorted CD4+ and CD8+ cells had a mean of roughly 3.4 ug, with a range of about 0.18 to 27.4 ug. CD8+CD57+ expansion was defined as a frequency above the mean frequency observed in healthy subjects. Overall study results and their limits: CD8+ Simpson's diversity did not differ significantly between patients and healthy controls (P=0.060). Some 27 CD8+ CDR3 sequences were found in both patients and controls but appeared to be highly expressed in patients and within the immunodominant clones of the patients.

From the germline V gene, CDR1 is SNHLY and CDR2 is FYNNEI. The CDR3 sequence holds 13 residues, the cysteine and phenylalanine included. Left in the record is the CDR3 DNA by itself, 39 bases read in frame from the first base. V ends up 6 bases short and J 1 base short, with an unmatched junction base count of 2. Genomic DNA served as template for TCR beta VDJ combination and CDR3 sequence profiling. An Illumina HiSeq 2000 was the platform used for TCR repertoire sequencing. Per the authors' processing: TRBV/TRBJ rearrangement plots, CDR3 size and DJ length profiles, and Simpson's diversity index were used to evaluate the repertoires. The most abundant DNA sequence in the deep sequencing data was taken as the immunodominant clone. CDR3 amino acid sequences were checked for sharing across subjects and were also compared against the VDJdb database and published repertoires. Through fastp at Q25 and MiXCR, TCRdb rebuilt clones from the public reads, retaining in-frame beta chains. Records with the same CDR3 protein are collapsed into one entry carrying the most frequent genes and DNA. Clone size and V and J calls follow TCRdb, not the original study. Present in this sample are some 160,000 distinct CDR3 sequences, around 47% of which were seen just once. 2.5% to 3.5% of the sample comes from the top ten.

Specimen: sorted CD4+, CD8+, or CD8+CD57+ T cells (not recorded which) from PBMCs. The V gene is TRBV2 and the J gene is TRBJ2-7; 8 junctional bases match TRBD2. The receptor was isolated from a human donor with aplastic anemia. The DNA reads as follows: TGTGCCAGCAGGGGACTAGGTTCCTACGAGCAGTACTTC. Its translation reads: CASRGLGSYEQYF. Joined to the reference TRBV2 and TRBJ2-7 proteins, this CDR3 gives the full variable domain: EPEVTQTPSHQVTQMGQEVILRCVPISNHLYFYWYRQILGQKVEFLVSFYNNEISEKSEIFDDQFSVERPDGSNFTLKIRSTKLEDSAMYFCASRGLGSYEQYFGPGTRLTVT.